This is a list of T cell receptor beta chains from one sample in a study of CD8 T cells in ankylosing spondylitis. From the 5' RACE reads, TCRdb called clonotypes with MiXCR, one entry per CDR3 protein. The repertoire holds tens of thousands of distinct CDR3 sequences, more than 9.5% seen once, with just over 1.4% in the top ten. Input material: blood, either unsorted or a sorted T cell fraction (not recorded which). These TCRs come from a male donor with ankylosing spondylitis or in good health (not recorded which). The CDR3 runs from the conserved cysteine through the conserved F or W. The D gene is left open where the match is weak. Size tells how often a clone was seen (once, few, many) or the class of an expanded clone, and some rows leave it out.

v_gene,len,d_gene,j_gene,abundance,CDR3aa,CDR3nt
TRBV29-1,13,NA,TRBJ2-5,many,CSVEDGPVETQYF,TGCAGCGTGGAGGACGGACCGGTCGAGACCCAGTACTTC
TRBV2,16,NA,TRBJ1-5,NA,CASSAARTVTNQPQHF,TGTGCCAGCAGCGCTGCAAGGACGGTGACTAATCAGCCCCAGCATTTT
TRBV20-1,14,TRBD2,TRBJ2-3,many,CSARAGGDTDTQYF,TGCAGTGCTAGGGCCGGGGGGGACACAGATACGCAGTATTTT
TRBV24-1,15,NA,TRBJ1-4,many,CATSDTTGANEKLFF,TGTGCCACCAGTGACACGACAGGAGCTAATGAAAAACTGTTTTTT
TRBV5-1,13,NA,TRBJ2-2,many,CASGEELTGELFF,TGCGCCAGCGGCGAGGAGCTCACCGGGGAGCTGTTTTTT
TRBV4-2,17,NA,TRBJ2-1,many,CASSQERKFSSYNEQFF,TGTGCCAGCAGCCAAGAGCGAAAGTTCAGCTCCTACAATGAGCAGTTCTTC
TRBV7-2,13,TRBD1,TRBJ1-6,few,CASSWTGDSPLHF,TGTGCCAGCAGCTGGACAGGGGACTCACCCCTCCACTTT
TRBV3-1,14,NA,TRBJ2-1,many,CASSPDTLYNEQFF,TGTGCCAGCAGCCCGGACACGCTCTACAATGAGCAGTTCTTC
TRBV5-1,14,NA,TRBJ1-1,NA,CASSLYSGSTEAFF,TGCGCCAGCAGCTTGTATAGTGGGAGCACTGAAGCTTTCTTT
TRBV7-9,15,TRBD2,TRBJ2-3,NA,CASSLLRGALDTQYF,TGTGCCAGCAGCTTGTTGCGGGGGGCCCTAGATACGCAGTATTTT
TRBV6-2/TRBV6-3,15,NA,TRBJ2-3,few,CASSTRGTGTDTQYF,TGTGCCAGCAGTACCAGGGGCACGGGCACAGATACGCAGTATTTT
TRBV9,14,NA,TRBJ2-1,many,CASSASGGYNEQFF,TGTGCCAGCAGCGCCTCCGGGGGCTACAATGAGCAGTTCTTC
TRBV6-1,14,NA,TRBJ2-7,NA,CASSENDKYPEQYF,TGTGCCAGCAGTGAAAACGACAAATATCCCGAGCAGTACTTC
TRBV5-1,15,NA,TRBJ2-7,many,CASSLFPRLTYEQYF,TGCGCCAGCAGCTTATTCCCCCGGCTAACCTACGAGCAGTACTTC
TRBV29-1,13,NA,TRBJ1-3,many,CSVEDTPGNTIYF,TGCAGCGTTGAAGATACTCCCGGAAACACCATATATTTT
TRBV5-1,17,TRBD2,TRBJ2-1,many,CASSLYPGGSSYNEQFF,TGCGCCAGCAGCTTGTACCCGGGGGGGAGTTCCTACAATGAGCAGTTCTTC
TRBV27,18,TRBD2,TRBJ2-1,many,CASSLGLAGGRVLNEQFF,TGTGCCAGCAGTTTGGGACTAGCGGGGGGGCGGGTTTTGAATGAGCAGTTCTTC
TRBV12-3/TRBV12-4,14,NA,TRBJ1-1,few,CASSLRGYGTEAFF,TGTGCCAGCAGTCTTCGAGGGTACGGCACTGAAGCTTTCTTT
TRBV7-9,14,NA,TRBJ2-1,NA,CASSQLGGTDEQFF,TGTGCCAGCAGCCAACTTGGGGGAACGGATGAGCAGTTCTTC
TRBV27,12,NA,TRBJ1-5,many,CASSPTGQPQHF,TGTGCCAGCAGTCCCACGGGGCAGCCCCAGCATTTT
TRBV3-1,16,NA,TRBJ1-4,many,CASSLRTGLPNEKLFF,TGTGCCAGCAGCCTTCGAACAGGGTTGCCTAATGAAAAACTGTTTTTT
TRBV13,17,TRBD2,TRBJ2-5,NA,CASSSLVSGENQETQYF,TGTGCCAGCAGCTCCCTGGTTAGCGGGGAGAACCAAGAGACCCAGTACTTC
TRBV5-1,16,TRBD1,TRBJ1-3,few,CASSLTGTGEGNTIYF,TGCGCCAGCAGCTTAACCGGGACAGGGGAAGGAAACACCATATATTTT
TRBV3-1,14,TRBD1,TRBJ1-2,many,CASSLGTGQYGYTF,TGTGCCAGCAGCCTCGGGACAGGGCAATATGGCTACACCTTC
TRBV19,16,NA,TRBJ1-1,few,CASSIDNTGMNTEAFF,TGTGCCAGTAGTATAGATAATACAGGGATGAACACTGAAGCTTTCTTT
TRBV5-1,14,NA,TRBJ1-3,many,CASSIGSSGNTIYF,TGCGCCAGCAGCATCGGGAGCTCTGGAAACACCATATATTTT
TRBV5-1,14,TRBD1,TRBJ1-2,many,CASSFGQGASGYTF,TGCGCCAGCAGCTTCGGACAGGGGGCGAGTGGCTACACCTTC
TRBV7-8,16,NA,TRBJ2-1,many,CASTDSWGGHYNEQFF,TGTGCCAGCACCGATAGTTGGGGGGGGCACTACAATGAGCAGTTCTTC
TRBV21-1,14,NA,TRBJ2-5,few,CASSKDPRDETQYF,TGTGCCAGCAGCAAAGATCCCAGGGATGAGACCCAGTACTTC
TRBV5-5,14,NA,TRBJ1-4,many,CASSYDTANEKLFF,TGTGCCAGCAGTTATGACACCGCTAATGAAAAACTGTTTTTT
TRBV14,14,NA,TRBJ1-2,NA,CASSQDLSLSGYTF,TGTGCCAGCAGCCAAGATTTATCTTTGAGTGGCTACACCTTC
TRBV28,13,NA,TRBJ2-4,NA,CASTPPGVVIQYF,TGTGCCAGCACCCCCCCCGGGGTGGTCATTCAGTACTTC
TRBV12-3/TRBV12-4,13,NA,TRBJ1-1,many,CASSRRQYTEAFF,TGTGCCAGCAGTCGGCGACAGTACACTGAAGCTTTCTTT
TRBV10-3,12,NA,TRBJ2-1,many,CAIRKTGNEQFF,TGTGCCATCAGGAAAACGGGCAATGAGCAGTTCTTC
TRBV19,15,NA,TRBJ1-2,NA,CASRLSPGLDYGYTF,TGTGCCAGTAGACTGAGTCCGGGACTTGACTATGGCTACACCTTC
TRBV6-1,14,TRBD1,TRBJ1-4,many,CASSPRQGGEKLFF,TGTGCCAGCAGCCCCCGACAGGGGGGAGAAAAACTGTTTTTT
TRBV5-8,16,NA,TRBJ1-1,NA,CASSYRPGRWNTEAFF,TGTGCCAGCAGCTACCGACCGGGACGGTGGAACACTGAAGCTTTCTTT
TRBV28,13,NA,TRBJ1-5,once,CVSSLDSNQPQHF,TGTGTCAGCAGTTTAGATAGCAATCAGCCCCAGCATTTT
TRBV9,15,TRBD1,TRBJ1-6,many,CASSVSSGGNSPLHF,TGTGCCAGCAGCGTAAGTTCAGGGGGAAATTCACCCCTCCACTTT
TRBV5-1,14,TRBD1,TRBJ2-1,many,CASSWMTGSAEQFF,TGCGCCAGCAGCTGGATGACAGGGAGCGCTGAGCAGTTCTTC
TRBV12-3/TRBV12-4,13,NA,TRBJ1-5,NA,CASSFAGPQPQHF,TGTGCCAGCAGTTTTGCAGGCCCCCAGCCCCAGCATTTT
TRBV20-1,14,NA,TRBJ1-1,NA,CSARALQMNTEAFF,TGCAGTGCTAGAGCGTTGCAAATGAACACTGAAGCTTTCTTT
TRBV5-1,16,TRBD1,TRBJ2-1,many,CASSAGTGRSYNEQFF,TGCGCCAGCAGCGCGGGGACAGGTCGCTCCTACAATGAGCAGTTCTTC
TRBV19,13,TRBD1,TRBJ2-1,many,CASSPRGYNEQFF,TGTGCCAGTAGCCCCAGGGGGTACAATGAGCAGTTCTTC